One and the same sample provided the 22 T cell receptor beta chains below, sequenced in a study of cytomegalovirus exposure and HLA in healthy donors. This PCR relied on a set of 60 Vbeta primers and 13 Jbeta primers. The table came from immunoSEQ multiplex PCR; TCRdb's copy has only in-frame clones and leaves some out. In the table there are 120,000 or so clones, roughly two thirds of which are singletons. Sequencing used PBMCs. The receptors come from a man younger than 45 in good health and CMV-seropositive.

The rearrangement links TRBV5-1 to TRBJ2-6; D is uncertain. This CDR3 is built from 15 residues. The germline gives CDR1 SGHRS, CDR2 YFSETQ. Trimming shortened V by 4 bases and J by 0 bases, and 8 bases separated the two germline ends. CDR3 nucleotide sequence: TGCGCCAGCAGCACACAGCACTCTGGGGCCAACGTCCTGACTTTC. Protein: CASSTQHSGANVLTF.

Only one count was recorded for this clone. The V gene is TRBV4-1, the J gene TRBJ1-2; possible D gene TRBD1, 6 bases. This CDR3 region has 16 residues. Germline CDR1 reads MGHRA; CDR2 reads YSYEKL. V lost 4 bases and J 0 bases, leaving 15 bases between the germline ends. The CDR3 protein is CASSLRPRQANYGYTF. Written as DNA, the CDR3 is TGCGCCAGCAGCCTCAGGCCTCGACAGGCTAACTATGGCTACACCTTC.

This chain connects TRBV28 to TRBJ1-5; 7 positions agree with TRBD1. CDR3 size: 15 residues. The ends lost 3 bases at V and 2 bases at J; junction bases unmatched: 4. CDR1 is MDHEN and CDR2 is SYDVKM in the germline V gene. The CDR3 nucleotides read TGTGCCAGCAGTTTCCGACAGGGTGGCAATCAGCCCCAGCATTTT. Amino acid sequence: CASSFRQGGNQPQHF.

Here the CDR3 DNA reads TGCAGCGTTGCTAGCGGGATTAGGGTCGGGGAGCTGTTTTTT. Its protein product is CSVASGIRVGELFF. The V call is TRBV29-1, the J call TRBJ2-2; 9 bases are shared with TRBD2. Germline V gene sequence: CDR1 SQVTM, CDR2 ANQGSEA. Trimming at V came to 4 bases and at J to 7 bases, leaving 7 bases not matched to a gene. The CDR3 is 14 residues long.

The chain has TRBV5-1 and TRBJ2-2; tentative D call: TRBD2 (6 bases). This CDR3 has 16 amino acids. CDR1 is SGHRS and CDR2 is YFSETQ in the germline V gene. Trimming cost V 1 base and J 4 bases, with 14 bases left between them. The CDR3 loop is CASSLRGGTGTGELFF. In DNA, the CDR3 is TGCGCCAGCAGCTTGCGGGGCGGGACCGGCACCGGGGAGCTGTTTTTT.

The rearrangement uses TRBV5-1 and TRBJ2-2; 12 nucleotides match TRBD2. Germline loops: CDR1 SGHRS, CDR2 YFSETQ. The V gene end was trimmed by 2 bases and the J gene end by 2 bases; junction bases not matched to a gene: 10. The CDR3 extends over 19 amino acids. CDR3 protein: CASSLRPTSGSVNTGELFF. The DNA for the CDR3 is TGCGCCAGCAGCTTACGGCCGACTAGCGGGAGTGTAAACACCGGGGAGCTGTTTTTT.

This chain links TRBV7-9 with TRBJ2-7; D possibly corresponds to TRBD2 (6 bases). Trimming left V 8 bases short and J 6 bases short, with 17 bases between. The germline gives CDR1 SEHNR, CDR2 FQNEAQ (reference sequence). This CDR3 is 13 amino acids long. CDR3 amino acids: CASGGIRFGEQYF. CDR3 sequence (DNA): TGTGCCAGCGGCGGGATTCGCTTTGGCGAGCAGTACTTC.

V and J are TRBV10-3 and TRBJ1-5; D remains ambiguous. Germline V gene sequence: CDR1 ENHRY, CDR2 SYGVKD. V shed 0 bases and J shed 8 bases, with 11 bases lying between them. The CDR3 extends over 14 amino acids. CDR3: CAISESSPEEPQHF. The CDR3 DNA follows: TGTGCCATCAGTGAGTCAAGTCCAGAGGAGCCCCAGCATTTT.

The chain employs TRBV30 and TRBJ2-3; D possibly corresponds to TRBD2 (6 bases). Trimming left V 7 bases short and J 0 bases short, with 17 bases between. The CDR3 extends over 15 amino acids. Germline lookup yields CDR1 GTSNPN and CDR2 SVGIG (reference sequence). The CDR3 protein is CASTTTRPSTDTQYF. The DNA for the CDR3 is TGTGCCTCAACGACGACTAGACCTAGCACAGATACGCAGTATTTT.

The chain joins TRBV28 to TRBJ2-4; TRBD1 aligns across 9 bases. Germline CDR1 reads MDHEN; CDR2 reads SYDVKM. This CDR3 comprises 14 residues. The V segment lost 4 bases and the J segment 5 bases; nucleotides outside the gene matches: 3. In nucleotides, the CDR3 is TGTGCCAGCAGTTCGGGACAGGGCCAAAACATTCAGTACTTC. Its translation is CASSSGQGQNIQYF.

The chain is built from TRBV5-1 and TRBJ2-1, with TRBD2 identical over 7 bases. The CDR3 has 16 amino acids. Germline V gives CDR1 SGHRS, CDR2 YFSETQ. V was pared by 2 bases and J by 2 bases, with 7 bases of the junction left unmatched. The CDR3 sequence is CASSFTSAPTYNEQFF. The CDR3 coding sequence is TGCGCCAGCAGCTTCACTAGCGCCCCGACCTACAATGAGCAGTTCTTC.

The chain couples TRBV5-4 to TRBJ2-2; 7 bases are a match to TRBD1. Trimming cost V 4 bases and J 7 bases; bases outside gene matches: 10. This CDR3 is 15 amino acids long. Germline loops: CDR1 SGHNT, CDR2 YYREEE (reference sequence). CDR3 residues: CASSTRTGVDGELFF. The CDR3 bases are TGTGCCAGCAGCACCCGAACAGGGGTCGACGGGGAGCTGTTTTTT.

This chain links TRBV10-3 with TRBJ2-2; TRBD1 matches at 12 bases. The CDR3 has 18 amino acids. CDR1 is ENHRY and CDR2 is SYGVKD in the germline V gene. Losses at the gene ends were 7 bases for V and 7 bases for J; bases not matched to a gene: 16. The CDR3 DNA reads TGTGCCATCAAGGGTAGTTTCGGGACAGGGGGCGCGGACGGGGAGCTGTTTTTT. This gives the protein CAIKGSFGTGGADGELFF.

The chain combines TRBV5-5 with TRBJ2-7, with TRBD2 identical over 11 bases. CDR3 size: 15 residues. The germline V gene encodes CDR1 SGHKS and CDR2 YYEKEE (reference sequence). Trimming took 5 bases from V and 2 from J; bases not matched to a gene: 6. CDR3 amino acids: CASRMGLAATYEQYF. In DNA, the CDR3 is TGTGCCAGCAGGATGGGACTAGCGGCTACCTACGAGCAGTACTTC.

This chain links TRBV18 with TRBJ2-1, with D perhaps TRBD1 (5 bases). This CDR3 is 13 amino acids long. Looked up from germline, CDR1 is KGHSH and CDR2 is LQKENI. V was clipped by 6 bases and J by 4 bases, with 10 bases between them. CDR3 sequence reads: CASSGSGYNEQFF. Written as DNA, the CDR3 is TGTGCCAGCTCCGGGTCAGGGTACAATGAGCAGTTCTTC.

The chain combines TRBV5-1 with TRBJ2-7; the match to TRBD2 covers 11 bases. Germline V gene lookup returns CDR1 SGHRS and CDR2 YFSETQ. CDR3 size: 16 residues. After removal of 1 base from V and 5 bases from J, the junction contained 8 bases not matched to a gene. CDR3 in amino acids: CASSLWLAGGMNEQYF. CDR3 coding DNA: TGCGCCAGCAGCTTGTGGCTAGCGGGAGGAATGAACGAGCAGTACTTC.

The chain links TRBV6-1 to TRBJ2-1; D gene uncertain. The germline gives CDR1 MNHNS, CDR2 SASEGT. V was shortened by 2 bases and J by 8 bases, with 13 bases between the two germline ends. The CDR3 sequence is 14 residues long. The CDR3 reads CASSELGFAYEQFF. The CDR3 bases are TGTGCCAGCAGTGAACTCGGGTTTGCCTATGAGCAGTTCTTC.

This clone has only a few counts. CDR3 amino acids: CATSSGPEETQYF. Here the CDR3 DNA reads TGTGCCACCAGTTCAGGGCCAGAAGAGACCCAGTACTTC. The V and J genes are TRBV15 and TRBJ2-5; possibly TRBD1 for D (5 bases). V lost 6 bases and J lost 3, with 11 bases in between. The CDR3 runs to 13 residues. Germline lookup yields CDR1 LNHNV and CDR2 YYDKDF (reference sequence).

This clone was recorded only once. The chain is built from TRBV7-9 and TRBJ2-1; 7 bases are a match to TRBD2. This CDR3 comprises 16 residues. After removal of 2 bases from V and 0 bases from J, the junction contained 4 bases not matched to a gene. CDR1 is SEHNR, CDR2 FQNEAQ, per germline (reference sequence). CDR3 nucleotide sequence: TGTGCCAGCAGCTTAAGTCTAGCGGCCTCCTACAATGAGCAGTTCTTC. It yields the protein CASSLSLAASYNEQFF.

This chain connects TRBV7-2 to TRBJ1-4; no clear D. The CDR3 runs 15 residues. The germline V and J ends were trimmed by 5 bases and 2 bases, with 12 bases remaining between them. Germline values: CDR1 SGHTA, CDR2 FQGNSA. Here the CDR3 DNA reads TGTGCCAGCAGCCCCCAGAGGGAGACTAATGAAAAACTGTTTTTT. It codes for CASSPQRETNEKLFF.

V is TRBV5-1 and J is TRBJ2-7; TRBD1 matches 7 bases. Trimming at V came to 4 bases and at J to 2 bases, leaving 9 bases not matched to a gene. Germline V gene sequence: CDR1 SGHRS, CDR2 YFSETQ. This CDR3 spans 15 amino acids. The CDR3 DNA is TGCGCCAGCAGCCCACTGAAACAGGGGCCCTACGAGCAGTACTTC. Protein sequence: CASSPLKQGPYEQYF.

V is TRBV18 and J is TRBJ1-2; perhaps TRBD1 as D (6 bases). The CDR3 has 15 amino acids. The V gene's germline CDR1 is KGHSH and CDR2 LQKENI. V lost 3 bases to trimming and J lost 0 bases, with 11 bases between them. The CDR3 spells CASSPAGAPNYGYTF. The CDR3 DNA reads as TGTGCCAGCTCACCTGCAGGGGCCCCTAACTATGGCTACACCTTC.